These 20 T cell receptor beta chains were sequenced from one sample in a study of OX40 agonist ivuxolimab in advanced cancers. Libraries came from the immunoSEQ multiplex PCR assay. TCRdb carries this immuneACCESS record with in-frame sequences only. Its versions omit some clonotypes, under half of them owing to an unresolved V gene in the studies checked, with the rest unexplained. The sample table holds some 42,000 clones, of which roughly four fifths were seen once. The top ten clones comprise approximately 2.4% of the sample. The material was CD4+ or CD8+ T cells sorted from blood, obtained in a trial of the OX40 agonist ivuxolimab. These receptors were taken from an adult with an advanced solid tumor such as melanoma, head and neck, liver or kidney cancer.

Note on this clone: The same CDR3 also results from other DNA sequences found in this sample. The CDR3: CASSPPSTDTQYF. DNA for the CDR3: TGTGCCAGCTCACCACCTAGCACAGATACGCAGTATTTT. V usage is TRBV18 and J usage is TRBJ2-3; D uncertain. The CDR3 length is 13 residues. V was clipped by 0 bases and J by 0 bases, with 1 base between them. CDR1 and CDR2 from the germline V gene are KGHSH and LQKENI.

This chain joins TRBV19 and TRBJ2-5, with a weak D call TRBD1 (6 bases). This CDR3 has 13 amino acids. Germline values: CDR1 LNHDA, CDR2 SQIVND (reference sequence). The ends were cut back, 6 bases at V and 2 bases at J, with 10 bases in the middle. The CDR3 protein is CASRQRGQETQYF. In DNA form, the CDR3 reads TGTGCCAGTAGACAGAGGGGGCAAGAGACCCAGTACTTC. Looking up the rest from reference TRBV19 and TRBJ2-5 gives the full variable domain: DGGITQSPKYLFRKEGQNVTLSCEQNLNHDAMYWYRQDPGQGLRLIYYSQIVNDFQKGDIAEGYSVSREKKESFPLTVTSAQKNPTAFYLCASRQRGQETQYFGPGTRLLVL.

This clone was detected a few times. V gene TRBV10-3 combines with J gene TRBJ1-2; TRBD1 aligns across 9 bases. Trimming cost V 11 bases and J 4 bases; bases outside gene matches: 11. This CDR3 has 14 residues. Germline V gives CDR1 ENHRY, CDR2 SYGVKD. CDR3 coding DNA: TGTGCCGCGGGGGGGGACAGGGACTTCTATGGCTACACCTTC. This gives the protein CAAGGDRDFYGYTF.

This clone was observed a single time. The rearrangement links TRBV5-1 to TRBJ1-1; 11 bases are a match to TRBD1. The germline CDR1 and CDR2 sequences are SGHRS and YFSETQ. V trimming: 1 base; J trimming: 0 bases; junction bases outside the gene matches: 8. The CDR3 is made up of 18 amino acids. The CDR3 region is CASSLMGQGGAMNTEAFF. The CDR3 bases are TGCGCCAGCAGCTTGATGGGACAGGGGGGCGCTATGAACACTGAAGCTTTCTTT.

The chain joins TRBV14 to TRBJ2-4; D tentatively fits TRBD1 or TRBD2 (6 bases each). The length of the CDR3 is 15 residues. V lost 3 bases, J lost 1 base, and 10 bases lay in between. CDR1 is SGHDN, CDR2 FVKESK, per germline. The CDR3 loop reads CASSQEGVAKNIQYF. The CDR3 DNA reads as TGTGCCAGCAGCCAGGAGGGGGTCGCCAAAAACATTCAGTACTTC. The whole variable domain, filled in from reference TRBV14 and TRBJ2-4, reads EAGVTQFPSHSVIEKGQTVTLRCDPISGHDNLYWYRRVMGKEIKFLLHFVKESKQDESGMPNNRFLAERTGGTYSTLKVQPAELEDSGVYFCASSQEGVAKNIQYFGAGTRLSVL.

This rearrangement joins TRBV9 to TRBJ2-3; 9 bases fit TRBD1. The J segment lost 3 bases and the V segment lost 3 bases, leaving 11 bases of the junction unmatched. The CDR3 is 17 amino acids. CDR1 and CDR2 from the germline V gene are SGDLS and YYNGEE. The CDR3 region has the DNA TGTGCCAGCAGCGCGTACAGGGGGCAGAGAGGGACAGATACGCAGTATTTT. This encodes CASSAYRGQRGTDTQYF.

The DNA for the CDR3 is TGCGCCAGCAGCTTGGAAAGAACCACCTACGAGCAGTACTTC. Its translation: CASSLERTTYEQYF. This chain uses TRBV5-1 with TRBJ2-7; D gene unclear. This CDR3 region has 14 residues. CDR1 and CDR2 (germline): SGHRS, YFSETQ. Trimming left V 0 bases short and J 2 bases short, with 9 bases between.

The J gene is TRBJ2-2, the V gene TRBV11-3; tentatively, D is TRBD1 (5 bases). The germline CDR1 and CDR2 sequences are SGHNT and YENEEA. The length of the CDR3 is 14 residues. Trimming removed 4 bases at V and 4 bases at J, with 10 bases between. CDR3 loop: CASSSIQGTGELFF. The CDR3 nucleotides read TGTGCCAGCAGCTCAATCCAGGGCACCGGGGAGCTGTTTTTT.

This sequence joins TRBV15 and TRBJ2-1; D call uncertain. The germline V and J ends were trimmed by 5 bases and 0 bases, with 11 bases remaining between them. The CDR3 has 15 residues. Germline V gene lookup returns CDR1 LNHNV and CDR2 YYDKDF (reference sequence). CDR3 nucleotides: TGTGCCACCAGCGTCGCGACCAGCTCCTACAATGAGCAGTTCTTC. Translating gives CATSVATSSYNEQFF.

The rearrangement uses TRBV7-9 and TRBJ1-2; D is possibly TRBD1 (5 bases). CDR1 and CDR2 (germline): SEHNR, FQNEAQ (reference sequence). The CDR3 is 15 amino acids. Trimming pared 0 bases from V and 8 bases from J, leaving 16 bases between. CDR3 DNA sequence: TGTGCCAGCAGCTTAGCGCCCGGGGCCCTATTGGGCTACACCTTC. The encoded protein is CASSLAPGALLGYTF.

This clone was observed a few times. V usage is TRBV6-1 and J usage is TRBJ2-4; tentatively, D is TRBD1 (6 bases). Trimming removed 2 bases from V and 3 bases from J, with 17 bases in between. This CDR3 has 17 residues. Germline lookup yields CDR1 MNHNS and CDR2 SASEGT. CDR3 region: CASSESGGGLVKNIQYF. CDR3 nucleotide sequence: TGTGCCAGCAGTGAATCTGGGGGCGGCCTCGTCAAAAACATTCAGTACTTC.

CDR3 nucleotide sequence: TGTGCCAGCAGTGGGGATCGGACAGGTGAGCAGTTCTTC. It translates to CASSGDRTGEQFF. V usage is TRBV6-4 and J usage is TRBJ2-1, with 7 bases that match TRBD1. Germline CDR1 reads MRHNA; CDR2 reads SNTAGT. V lost 4 bases and J lost 9; bases outside the gene matches: 6. The CDR3 is made up of 13 amino acids.

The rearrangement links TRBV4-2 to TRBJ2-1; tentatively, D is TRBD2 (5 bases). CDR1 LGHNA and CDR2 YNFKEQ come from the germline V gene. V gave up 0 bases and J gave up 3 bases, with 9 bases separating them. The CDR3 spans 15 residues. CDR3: CASSQEDSFYNEQFF. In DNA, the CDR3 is TGTGCCAGCAGCCAAGAGGACTCTTTCTACAATGAGCAGTTCTTC.

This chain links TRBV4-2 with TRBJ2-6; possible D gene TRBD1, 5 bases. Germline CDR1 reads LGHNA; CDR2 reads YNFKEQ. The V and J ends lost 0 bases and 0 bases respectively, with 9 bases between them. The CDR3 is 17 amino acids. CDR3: CASSQDGASSGANVLTF. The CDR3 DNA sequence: TGTGCCAGCAGCCAAGATGGGGCGAGCTCTGGGGCCAACGTCCTGACTTTC.

The CDR3 DNA reads TGTGCCACCCTCAGGGTCTCGACTGAAGCTTTCTTT. It specifies CATLRVSTEAFF. The chain recombines TRBV7-2 with TRBJ1-1; TRBD1 might be the D (5 bases). The CDR3 contains 12 residues. Germline lookup yields CDR1 SGHTA and CDR2 FQGNSA. V was pared by 10 bases and J by 5 bases, with 14 bases between. Drawing the rest from reference TRBV7-2 and TRBJ1-1, the complete variable domain is GAGVSQSPSNKVTEKGKDVELRCDPISGHTALYWYRQSLGQGLEFLIYFQGNSAPDKSGLPSDRFSAERTGGSVSTLTIQRTQQEDSAVYLCATLRVSTEAFFGQGTRLTVV.

DNA of the CDR3: TGTGCCTGGAGTATAGGGGGGGGAGCTTTCTTT. Amino acid sequence: CAWSIGGGAFF. This chain joins TRBV30 and TRBJ1-1, with D perhaps TRBD1 (6 bases). This CDR3 has 11 residues. CDR1 is GTSNPN, CDR2 SVGIG, per germline (reference sequence). V lost 2 bases and J lost 10, with 11 bases in between.

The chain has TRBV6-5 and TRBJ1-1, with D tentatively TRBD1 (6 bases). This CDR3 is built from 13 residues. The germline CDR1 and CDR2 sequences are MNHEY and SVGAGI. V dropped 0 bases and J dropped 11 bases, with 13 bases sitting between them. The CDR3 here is CASSYSQGRKAFF. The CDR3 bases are TGTGCCAGCAGTTACTCACAGGGCAGGAAGGCTTTCTTT.

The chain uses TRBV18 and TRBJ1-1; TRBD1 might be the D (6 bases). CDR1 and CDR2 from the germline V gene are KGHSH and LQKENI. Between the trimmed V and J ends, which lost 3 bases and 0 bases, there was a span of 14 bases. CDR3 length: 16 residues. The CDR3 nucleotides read TGTGCCAGCTCACCTAGACAGGTTGCCATGAACACTGAAGCTTTCTTT. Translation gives CASSPRQVAMNTEAFF.

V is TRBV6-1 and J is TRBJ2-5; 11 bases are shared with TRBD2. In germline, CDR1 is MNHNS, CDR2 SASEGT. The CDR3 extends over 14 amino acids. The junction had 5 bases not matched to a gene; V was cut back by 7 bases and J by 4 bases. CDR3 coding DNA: TGTGCCAGCAATAGCGGGAGGGCCCGAGAGACCCAGTACTTC. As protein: CASNSGRARETQYF.

The CDR3 here is CASSRPGSPFPYGYTF. The CDR3 DNA is TGTGCCAGCAGTCGCCCCGGAAGTCCCTTTCCCTATGGCTACACCTTC. This chain links TRBV27 with TRBJ1-2; D unresolved. The germline V gene encodes CDR1 MNHEY and CDR2 SMNVEV (reference sequence). CDR3 length: 16 residues. V was clipped by 5 bases and J by 4 bases, with 20 bases between them.